This is a list of T cell receptor beta chains from one sample in a study of graft-versus-host responses after intestinal transplantation. TCRdb's copy holds only in-frame clones and misses some; the assay was immunoSEQ multiplex PCR. The data hold approximately 82,000 clones, with approximately 92% observed a single time. The antigens for these receptors are not known. The material was unstimulated CD8+ T cells sorted from spleen or lymph node cells, obtained before transplant. The source is a human donor who was the organ donor for an intestinal transplant. Both conserved end residues are part of each CDR3. Each record gives: clone size, V gene, D gene, J gene, CDR3 protein, CDR3 DNA. A D gene is named only where the DNA matches it firmly. Part of the rows lack a size; the others show once, few, many or a class for expanded clones.

few	TRBV4-1	.	TRBJ2-7	CASSQRTVWWGLAYEQYF	TGCGCCAGCAGCCAAAGGACAGTCTGGTGGGGTTTAGCTTACGAGCAGTACTTC
.	TRBV19	TRBD1	TRBJ1-1	CASKDRENTEAFF	TGTGCCAGTAAGGACAGGGAAAACACTGAAGCTTTCTTT
.	TRBV4-3	TRBD2	TRBJ2-5	CASSQERAGALQETQYF	TGCGCCAGCAGCCAAGAGAGAGCGGGAGCGCTTCAAGAGACCCAGTACTTC
.	TRBV28	.	TRBJ2-7	CASSFAVGVGYEQYF	TGTGCCAGCAGTTTTGCGGTCGGGGTCGGATACGAGCAGTACTTC
.	TRBV5-6	TRBD2	TRBJ2-1	CASSQVAGARQFF	TGTGCCAGCAGCCAGGTAGCGGGAGCAAGGCAGTTCTTC
.	TRBV27	.	TRBJ2-7	CATRADSSYEQYF	TGTGCTACGCGGGCGGACAGCTCCTACGAGCAGTACTTC
.	TRBV4-2	TRBD2	TRBJ2-7	CASSQAGFGSGAVGEQYF	TGTGCCAGCAGCCAAGCCGGTTTCGGTAGCGGGGCCGTGGGAGAGCAGTACTTC
.	TRBV2	.	TRBJ2-7	CASSPGFF	TGTGCCAGCAGTCCGGGGTTCTTC
.	TRBV4-1	TRBD1	TRBJ2-7	CASSHRNPGQGTGEQYF	TGCGCCAGCAGCCACAGAAATCCGGGACAGGGGACGGGTGAGCAGTACTTC
.	TRBV21-1	.	TRBJ1-5	CASSKEDGPNHNQPQHF	TGTGCCAGCAGCAAAGAGGATGGGCCAAATCACAATCAGCCCCAGCATTTT
.	TRBV5-8	.	TRBJ2-7	CASSFGSGLAEQYF	TGTGCCAGCAGCTTTGGTTCAGGGTTGGCCGAGCAGTACTTC
.	TRBV27	TRBD1	TRBJ1-6	CASRDLQGVNSPLHF	TGTGCCAGCAGGGACCTACAGGGGGTTAATTCACCCCTCCACTTT
.	TRBV7-9	.	TRBJ2-5	CASSLGLREEETQYF	TGTGCCAGCAGCTTAGGTTTGAGGGAAGAAGAGACCCAGTACTTC
.	TRBV19	TRBD1	TRBJ2-7	CASSAGTGIYEQYF	TGTGCCAGTTCCGCCGGGACAGGGATCTACGAGCAGTACTTC
.	TRBV5-6	.	TRBJ2-1	CASSFPKGYNEQFF	TGTGCCAGCAGCTTCCCCAAGGGGTACAATGAGCAGTTCTTC
.	TRBV11-2	.	TRBJ1-2	CATSPQGSYGYTF	TGTGCCACCAGCCCCCAGGGTAGCTATGGCTACACCTTC
.	TRBV9	TRBD2	TRBJ2-1	CASSGGTSGKRFF	TGTGCCAGCAGCGGGGGGACTAGCGGAAAAAGGTTCTTC
.	TRBV9	TRBD1	TRBJ2-7	CASSVGGQGGYEQYF	TGTGCCAGCAGCGTAGGGGGACAGGGTGGATACGAGCAGTACTTC
.	TRBV6-1	.	TRBJ2-7	CASSEGLGLDEQYF	TGTGCCAGCAGTGAAGGACTGGGTTTGGACGAGCAGTACTTC
.	TRBV13	.	TRBJ2-1	CASTGGSSYNEQFF	TGTGCCAGCACCGGTGGGAGCTCCTACAATGAGCAGTTCTTC
.	TRBV5-8	.	TRBJ2-7	CASSFLEGYEQYF	TGTGCCAGCAGCTTCCTAGAGGGCTACGAGCAGTACTTC